This T cell receptor (beta chain) originates from a study of blood T cell repertoires in COVID-19. Original data processing: Nucleated cell number was recorded as an estimate derived from reference gene primer amplification. Generated by immunoSEQ multiplex PCR, the TCRdb table keeps only in-frame clones and is missing some. V and J calls and clone size are copied from that table; D and trimming were computed from the DNA. The sample yields over 200,000 clones, roughly 86% seen once. The CDR3 is 13 residues long. V lost 6 bases to trimming and J lost 4 bases, with 12 bases between them. Germline V lookup: CDR1 MNHEY, CDR2 SVGAGI.

V gene TRBV6-5 combines with J gene TRBJ1-2; TRBD1 might be the D (5 bases). The TCR sequence derives from a man aged 35 to 55 who had recovered from COVID-19. Material for sequencing was peripheral blood. The CDR3 spells CASSSQGRYGYTF. CDR3 bases: TGTGCCAGCAGCTCTCAGGGTCGCTATGGCTACACCTTC.